The 32 T cell receptor beta chains reported below all come from one sample, sequenced in a study of cytomegalovirus exposure and HLA in healthy donors. Profiling relied on immunoSEQ multiplex PCR, and the TCRdb table lists in-frame clones only, not all of them. The profile shows some 150,000 clones, about 89% of them singletons. Source material: PBMCs. The receptor source for this set is a young woman in good health and CMV-seropositive.

The rearrangement uses TRBV29-1 and TRBJ1-4; D is possibly TRBD1 (5 bases). V lost 4 bases to trimming and J lost 0 bases, with 9 bases between them. The germline V gene encodes CDR1 SQVTM and CDR2 ANQGSEA. The CDR3 has 14 amino acids. CDR3 nucleotide sequence: TGCAGCGTTGTGGGGGGTGCAACTAATGAAAAACTGTTTTTT. Translated: CSVVGGATNEKLFF.

The chain links TRBV4-1 to TRBJ1-5, with TRBD1 matching 7 bases. The CDR3 has 15 residues. Germline CDR1 reads MGHRA; CDR2 reads YSYEKL. J lost 6 bases, V lost 3 bases, and 8 bases had no gene match. This chain's CDR3 is CASSHESGGGQPQHF. CDR3 bases: TGCGCCAGCAGCCACGAGTCAGGGGGAGGTCAGCCCCAGCATTTT.

This chain links TRBV6-4 with TRBJ2-2, with 8 bases aligning to TRBD2. Losses at the gene ends were 10 bases for V and 6 bases for J; bases not matched to a gene: 7. The CDR3 is 13 residues long. The germline CDR1 and CDR2 sequences are MRHNA and SNTAGT. The CDR3 nucleotides read TGTGCCACATCGGGGGGGCAGTCCGGGGAGCTGTTTTTT. As protein: CATSGGQSGELFF.

The rearrangement joins TRBV11-3 to TRBJ2-7; D perhaps matches TRBD1 (5 bases). CDR3 length: 14 amino acids. CDR1 is SGHNT, CDR2 YENEEA, per germline. The V end was cut by 5 bases, the J end by 0 bases, with 11 bases between. The CDR3 spells CASSPRGHSYEQYF. The CDR3 nucleotides read TGTGCCAGCAGCCCCCGCGGACACTCCTACGAGCAGTACTTC.

This chain links TRBV11-2 with TRBJ2-7; TRBD2 aligns across 9 bases. The junction had 0 bases not matched to a gene; V was cut back by 6 bases and J by 6 bases. This CDR3 comprises 11 residues. The germline V gene encodes CDR1 SGHAT and CDR2 FQNNGV. The CDR3 loop is CASRTSGEQYF. DNA for the CDR3: TGTGCCAGCAGGACTAGCGGCGAGCAGTACTTC. Complete variable domain (other parts from reference TRBV11-2 and TRBJ2-7): EAGVAQSPRYKIIEKRQSVAFWCNPISGHATLYWYQQILGQGPKLLIQFQNNGVVDDSQLPKDRFSAERLKGVDSTLKIQPAKLEDSAVYLCASRTSGEQYFGPGTRLTVT.

This chain links TRBV30 with TRBJ1-3; 9 bases line up with TRBD1. Germline CDR1 GTSNPN, CDR2 SVGIG (reference sequence). CDR3 length: 18 residues. J gave up 0 bases and V 2 bases, and 11 bases lay outside the gene matches. CDR3 in DNA: TGTGCCTGGAGTCGGGACAGGGATTCTTCCCACTCTGGAAACACCATATATTTT. Translating gives CAWSRDRDSSHSGNTIYF.

This clone occurred once. The V and J genes are TRBV18 and TRBJ2-7; the match to TRBD2 covers 7 bases. V lost 2 bases and J lost 2; bases outside the gene matches: 6. Germline V gene sequence: CDR1 KGHSH, CDR2 LQKENI. The CDR3 runs 15 residues. CDR3 nucleotides: TGTGCCAGCTCACCAGGCGGGGGAAGGACCTACGAGCAGTACTTC. It encodes CASSPGGGRTYEQYF.

The V call is TRBV27, the J call TRBJ2-7, with 7 bases fitting TRBD1. CDR1 is MNHEY and CDR2 is SMNVEV in the germline V gene (reference sequence). Trimming took 5 bases from V and 1 from J; bases not matched to a gene: 5. The CDR3 sequence is 14 residues long. CDR3 residues: CASSHRQGSYEQYF. The DNA of the CDR3 is TGTGCCAGCAGTCATCGACAGGGTTCCTACGAGCAGTACTTC.

The chain combines TRBV30 with TRBJ2-3; 13 bases map to TRBD2. V trimming: 3 bases; J trimming: 2 bases; junction bases outside the gene matches: 5. Germline loops: CDR1 GTSNPN, CDR2 SVGIG (reference sequence). CDR3 length equals 16 residues. The CDR3 DNA reads TGTGCCTGGAGCGATGGGACTAGCGGGATCACAGATACGCAGTATTTT. Protein: CAWSDGTSGITDTQYF.

V and J are TRBV7-8 and TRBJ2-3, with D possibly matching TRBD2 (6 bases). This CDR3 has 15 amino acids. The V and J ends lost 8 bases and 2 bases respectively, with 17 bases between them. The germline V gene encodes CDR1 SGHVS and CDR2 FQNEAQ. The CDR3 loop reads CASGTHSGPTDTQYF. The CDR3 nucleotides are TGTGCCAGCGGAACCCATAGCGGACCCACAGATACGCAGTATTTT.

This sequence joins TRBV30 and TRBJ2-2, with 9 nucleotides matching TRBD1. Unmatched junction bases numbered 7, after V lost 4 bases and J lost 4 bases. Germline V lookup: CDR1 GTSNPN, CDR2 SVGIG (reference sequence). The CDR3 runs to 15 residues. The DNA of the CDR3 is TGTGCCTGGAACCCGGGGGGACAGGGCACCGGGGAGCTGTTTTTT. This gives the protein CAWNPGGQGTGELFF. The full variable domain, completed using reference TRBV30 and TRBJ2-2, is SQTIHQWPATLVQPVGSPLSLECTVEGTSNPNLYWYRQAAGRGLQLLFYSVGIGQISSEVPQNLSASRPQDRQFILSSKKLLLSDSGFYLCAWNPGGQGTGELFFGEGSRLTVL.

The chain recombines TRBV5-1 with TRBJ2-7; TRBD1 matches 9 bases. CDR1 is SGHRS and CDR2 is YFSETQ in the germline V gene. V was pared by 2 bases and J by 3 bases, with 9 bases of the junction left unmatched. This CDR3 region has 16 residues. CDR3 sequence: CASSFGGTGTIYEQYF. The CDR3 bases are TGCGCCAGCAGCTTCGGCGGGACAGGGACTATCTACGAGCAGTACTTC. Supplemented by reference TRBV5-1 and TRBJ2-7, the full variable domain reads KAGVTQTPRYLIKTRGQQVTLSCSPISGHRSVSWYQQTPGQGLQFLFEYFSETQRNKGNFPGRFSGRQFSNSRSEMNVSTLELGDSALYLCASSFGGTGTIYEQYFGPGTRLTVT.

V and J are TRBV11-3 and TRBJ2-1; 10 positions match TRBD1. The junction had 9 bases not matched to a gene; V was cut back by 4 bases and J by 0 bases. Germline lookup yields CDR1 SGHNT and CDR2 YENEEA. The CDR3 consists of 18 residues. This chain's CDR3 is CASSSAQGQGLSYNEQFF. DNA of the CDR3: TGTGCCAGCAGCTCCGCACAGGGACAGGGGCTCTCCTACAATGAGCAGTTCTTC.

Only one count was recorded for this clone. V is TRBV19 and J is TRBJ1-1; D remains unclear. Germline-derived CDR1 and CDR2 are LNHDA and SQIVND (reference sequence). The CDR3 extends over 14 amino acids. With 3 bases removed from V and 0 bases from J, the gap between germline ends came to 8 bases. CDR3: CASSMARLNTEAFF. CDR3 nucleotide sequence: TGTGCCAGTAGTATGGCTAGGCTGAACACTGAAGCTTTCTTT.

This clone appeared a single time. V and J are TRBV5-1 and TRBJ1-1; D is unresolved. V was pared by 0 bases and J by 4 bases, with 4 bases between. Germline-derived CDR1 and CDR2 are SGHRS and YFSETQ. The CDR3 loop spans 12 amino acids. The CDR3 sequence is CASSLGATEAFF. The CDR3 bases are TGCGCCAGCAGCTTGGGGGCCACTGAAGCTTTCTTT. Together with reference TRBV5-1 and TRBJ1-1, the CDR3 gives the full variable domain: KAGVTQTPRYLIKTRGQQVTLSCSPISGHRSVSWYQQTPGQGLQFLFEYFSETQRNKGNFPGRFSGRQFSNSRSEMNVSTLELGDSALYLCASSLGATEAFFGQGTRLTVV.

This sequence joins TRBV5-1 and TRBJ1-2; perhaps TRBD1 as D (5 bases). Trimming removed 6 bases at V and 5 bases at J, with 17 bases between. Per the germline V gene, CDR1 is SGHRS and CDR2 is YFSETQ. The CDR3 loop spans 14 amino acids. The CDR3 DNA reads as TGCGCCAGCAACTCCGGCGGGGGAGAATATGGCTACACCTTC. It encodes CASNSGGGEYGYTF.

J is TRBJ2-1 and V is TRBV28; TRBD2 matches at 10 bases. The germline CDR1 and CDR2 sequences are MDHEN and SYDVKM. Trimming at V came to 8 bases and at J to 8 bases, leaving 15 bases not matched to a gene. There are 16 residues in the CDR3. CDR3 DNA sequence: TGTGCCAGCTCTTCAGGACGGACTAGCGGTCGGGATGAGCAGTTCTTC. Protein: CASSSGRTSGRDEQFF.

The chain employs TRBV7-9 and TRBJ2-3, with 10 bases lining up with TRBD2. The CDR3 is 16 amino acids. V was clipped by 4 bases and J by 3 bases; unmatched bases: 7. Per germline, CDR1 SEHNR and CDR2 FQNEAQ (reference sequence). CDR3 in DNA: TGTGCCAGCAGCTCTCTAGCGGGAGAAATTACAGATACGCAGTATTTT. It yields the protein CASSSLAGEITDTQYF.

This chain connects TRBV4-3 to TRBJ2-1, with D unclear. The germline V and J ends were trimmed by 0 bases and 6 bases, with 9 bases remaining between them. Germline lookup yields CDR1 LGHNA and CDR2 YSLEER. This CDR3 contains 14 residues. The CDR3 region has the DNA TGCGCCAGCAGCCAAGATACCTATCCCAATGAGCAGTTCTTC. This translates into CASSQDTYPNEQFF.

The chain employs TRBV25-1 and TRBJ2-2; D possibly corresponds to TRBD2 (5 bases). The germline V gene encodes CDR1 MGHDK and CDR2 SYGVNS. The CDR3 covers 17 residues. Trimming removed 2 bases at V and 0 bases at J, with 13 bases between. The CDR3 DNA is TGTGCCAGCAGTGAAACGAGGGCAGAGACGAACACCGGGGAGCTGTTTTTT. Encoded protein: CASSETRAETNTGELFF.

The chain has TRBV15 and TRBJ2-5; possible D gene TRBD2, 5 bases. This CDR3 comprises 14 residues. The germline V and J ends were trimmed by 0 bases and 3 bases, with 8 bases remaining between them. CDR1 and CDR2 (germline): LNHNV, YYDKDF (reference sequence). CDR3 DNA: TGTGCCACCAGCAGAGATCGGGGAAAAGAGACCCAGTACTTC. It is translated as CATSRDRGKETQYF.

The table lists this clone with a few counts. The CDR3 protein is CASSQDQGQPQHF. In nucleotides, the CDR3 is TGTGCCAGCAGCCAAGATCAGGGTCAGCCCCAGCATTTT. V and J are TRBV14 and TRBJ1-5; the D gene is possibly TRBD1 (5 bases). The CDR3 totals 13 residues. V gave up 0 bases and J gave up 6 bases, with 6 bases separating them. From germline, CDR1 is SGHDN and CDR2 FVKESK.

The sample holds one count of this clone. The V and J genes are TRBV30 and TRBJ2-1; the D gene is possibly TRBD2 (6 bases). This CDR3 region has 15 residues. Germline CDR1 reads GTSNPN; CDR2 reads SVGIG (reference sequence). The ends were cut back, 1 base at V and 6 bases at J, with 16 bases in the middle. CDR3 bases: TGTGCCTGGAGTGGGTTCGGGAGTAGAGGCAATGAGCAGTTCTTC. The encoded protein is CAWSGFGSRGNEQFF.

The rearrangement joins TRBV10-3 to TRBJ1-4, with 10 bases fitting TRBD1. Germline loops: CDR1 ENHRY, CDR2 SYGVKD. The CDR3 sequence is 16 residues long. With V trimmed by 4 bases and J by 3 bases, 5 bases remained unmatched. The CDR3 sequence: CAISGSGQGPNEKLFF. The CDR3 DNA is TGTGCCATCAGTGGATCGGGACAGGGGCCTAATGAAAAACTGTTTTTT.

The rearrangement uses TRBV7-8 and TRBJ1-1; D gene unclear. The CDR3 contains 16 residues. Germline V CDR1 and CDR2: SGHVS, FQNEAQ. V dropped 1 base and J dropped 1 base, with 13 bases sitting between them. CDR3 in amino acids: CASSLVIPGRNTEAFF. CDR3 in DNA: TGTGCCAGCAGCTTAGTGATACCGGGGAGGAACACTGAAGCTTTCTTT. Combining the CDR3 with reference TRBV7-8 and TRBJ1-1 gives the whole variable domain GAGVSQSPRYKVAKRGQDVALRCDPISGHVSLFWYQQALGQGPEFLTYFQNEAQLDKSGLPSDRFFAERPEGSVSTLKIQRTQQEDSAVYLCASSLVIPGRNTEAFFGQGTRLTVV.

This chain's CDR3 is CASSLTGLISYEQYF. CDR3 DNA sequence: TGTGCCAGCAGCTTAACAGGCCTCATCTCCTACGAGCAGTACTTC. This chain joins TRBV11-3 and TRBJ2-7, with D perhaps TRBD1 (5 bases). CDR3 length equals 15 residues. The germline V gene has CDR1 SGHNT and CDR2 YENEEA. The V gene lost 2 bases and the J gene lost 0 bases, with 11 bases spanning the gap.

The rearrangement joins TRBV5-1 to TRBJ2-5; 11 positions agree with TRBD2. The CDR3 spans 15 residues. CDR1 is SGHRS and CDR2 is YFSETQ in the germline V gene. Unmatched junction bases numbered 7, after V lost 4 bases and J lost 5 bases. Written as DNA, the CDR3 is TGCGCCAGCAGCCTCACTAGCGGGAGTGGGGAGACCCAGTACTTC. The encoded protein is CASSLTSGSGETQYF.

The J gene is TRBJ2-7, the V gene TRBV4-3; D is perhaps TRBD2 (6 bases). This CDR3 region has 16 residues. V shed 0 bases and J shed 2 bases, with 14 bases lying between them. CDR1 LGHNA and CDR2 YSLEER come from the germline V gene. CDR3 DNA: TGCGCCAGCAGCCAAGATCGGTTCGGGAGTCCCTACGAGCAGTACTTC. Translation: CASSQDRFGSPYEQYF.

The chain uses TRBV14 and TRBJ1-3; D call uncertain. Germline V gene data show CDR1 as SGHDN and CDR2 as FVKESK. The CDR3 spans 17 residues. Trimming stripped 0 bases from V and 2 bases from J, with 14 bases between. In DNA, the CDR3 is TGTGCCAGCAGCCAAGACCTTCCGGGTGTAGCTGGAAACACCATATATTTT. Translated: CASSQDLPGVAGNTIYF.

The chain couples TRBV13 to TRBJ2-1, with D possibly TRBD1 on 6 matching bases. CDR3 length: 18 amino acids. Trimming pared 3 bases from V and 4 bases from J, leaving 22 bases between. CDR1 and CDR2 (germline): PRHDT, FYEKMQ (reference sequence). CDR3 DNA sequence: TGTGCCAGCAGCTTCTCGCCGTTGAGCAGGGGCGAGTACAATGAGCAGTTCTTC. Protein: CASSFSPLSRGEYNEQFF.

V usage is TRBV29-1 and J usage is TRBJ2-2; TRBD2 matches at 8 bases. The CDR3 contains 16 residues. Trimming took 3 bases from V and 7 from J; bases not matched to a gene: 13. Germline values: CDR1 SQVTM, CDR2 ANQGSEA. The CDR3 spells CSVDPLSGGGGGELFF. CDR3 DNA sequence: TGCAGCGTTGATCCCCTTTCGGGAGGGGGTGGCGGGGAGCTGTTTTTT.

V and J are TRBV11-3 and TRBJ2-7; unclear D gene. CDR1 is SGHNT and CDR2 is YENEEA in the germline V gene. The CDR3 loop spans 15 amino acids. Between the trimmed V and J ends, which lost 4 bases and 3 bases, there was a span of 16 bases. The CDR3 loop reads CASSSYLDGGYEQYF. The CDR3 DNA follows: TGTGCCAGCAGCTCTTACCTCGACGGCGGCTACGAGCAGTACTTC.